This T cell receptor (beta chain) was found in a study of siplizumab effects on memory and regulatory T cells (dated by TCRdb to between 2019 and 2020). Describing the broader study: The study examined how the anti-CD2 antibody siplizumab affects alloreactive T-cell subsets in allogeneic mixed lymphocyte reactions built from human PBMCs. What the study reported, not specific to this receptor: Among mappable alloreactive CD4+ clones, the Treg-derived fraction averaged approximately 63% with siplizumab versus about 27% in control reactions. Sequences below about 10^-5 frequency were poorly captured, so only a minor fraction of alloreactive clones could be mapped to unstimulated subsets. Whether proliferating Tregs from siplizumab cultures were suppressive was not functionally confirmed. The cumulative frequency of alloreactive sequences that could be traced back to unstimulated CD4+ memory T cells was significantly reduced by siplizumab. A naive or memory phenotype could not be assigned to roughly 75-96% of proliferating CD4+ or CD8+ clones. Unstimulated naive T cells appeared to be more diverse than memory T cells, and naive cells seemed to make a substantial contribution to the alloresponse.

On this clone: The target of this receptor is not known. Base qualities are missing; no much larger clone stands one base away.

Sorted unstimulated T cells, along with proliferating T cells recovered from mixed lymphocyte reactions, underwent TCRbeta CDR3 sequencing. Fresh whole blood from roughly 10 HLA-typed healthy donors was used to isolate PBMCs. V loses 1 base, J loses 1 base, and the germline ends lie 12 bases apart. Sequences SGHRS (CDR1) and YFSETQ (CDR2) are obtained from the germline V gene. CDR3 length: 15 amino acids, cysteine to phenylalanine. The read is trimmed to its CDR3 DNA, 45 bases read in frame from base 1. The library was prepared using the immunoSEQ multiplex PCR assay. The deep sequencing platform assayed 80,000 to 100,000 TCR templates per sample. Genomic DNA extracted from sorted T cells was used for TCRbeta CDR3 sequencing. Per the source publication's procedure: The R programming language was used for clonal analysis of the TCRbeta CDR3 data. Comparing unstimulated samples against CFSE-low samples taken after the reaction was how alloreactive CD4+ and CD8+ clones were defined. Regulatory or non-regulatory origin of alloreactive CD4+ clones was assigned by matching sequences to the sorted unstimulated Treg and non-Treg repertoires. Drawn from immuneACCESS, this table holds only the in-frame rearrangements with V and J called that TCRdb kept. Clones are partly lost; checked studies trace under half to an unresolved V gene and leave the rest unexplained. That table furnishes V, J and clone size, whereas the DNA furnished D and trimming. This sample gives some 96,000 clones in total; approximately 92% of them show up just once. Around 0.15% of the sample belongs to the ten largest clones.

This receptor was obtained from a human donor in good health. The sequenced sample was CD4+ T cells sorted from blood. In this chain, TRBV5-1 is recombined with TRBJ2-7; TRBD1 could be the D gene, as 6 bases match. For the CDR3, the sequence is CASSLRGQGSYEQYF. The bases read TGCGCCAGCAGCTTGCGTGGGCAGGGGTCCTACGAGCAGTACTTC. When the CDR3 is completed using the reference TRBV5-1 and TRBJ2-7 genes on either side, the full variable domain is KAGVTQTPRYLIKTRGQQVTLSCSPISGHRSVSWYQQTPGQGLQFLFEYFSETQRNKGNFPGRFSGRQFSNSRSEMNVSTLELGDSALYLCASSLRGQGSYEQYFGPGTRLTVT.